This TCR beta chain stems from a study of blood T cell repertoires in COVID-19. Profiling relied on immunoSEQ multiplex PCR, and the TCRdb table lists in-frame clones only, not all of them. The sample gives about 120,000 clones, around 86% of which show up once; roughly 7.7% is in the top ten. Germline-derived CDR1 and CDR2 are MGHDK and SYGVNS. This CDR3 has 14 amino acids. Trimming cost V 5 bases and J 4 bases; bases outside gene matches: 2. This chain links TRBV25-1 with TRBJ2-1; 10 bases match TRBD1. Material: peripheral blood. This clonotype originated in a man between 65 and 85 years old with acute or convalescent COVID-19. In DNA, the CDR3 is TGTGCCAGCAGTAAGGGACAGGGGTACAATGAGCAGTTCTTC. Its translation: CASSKGQGYNEQFF.